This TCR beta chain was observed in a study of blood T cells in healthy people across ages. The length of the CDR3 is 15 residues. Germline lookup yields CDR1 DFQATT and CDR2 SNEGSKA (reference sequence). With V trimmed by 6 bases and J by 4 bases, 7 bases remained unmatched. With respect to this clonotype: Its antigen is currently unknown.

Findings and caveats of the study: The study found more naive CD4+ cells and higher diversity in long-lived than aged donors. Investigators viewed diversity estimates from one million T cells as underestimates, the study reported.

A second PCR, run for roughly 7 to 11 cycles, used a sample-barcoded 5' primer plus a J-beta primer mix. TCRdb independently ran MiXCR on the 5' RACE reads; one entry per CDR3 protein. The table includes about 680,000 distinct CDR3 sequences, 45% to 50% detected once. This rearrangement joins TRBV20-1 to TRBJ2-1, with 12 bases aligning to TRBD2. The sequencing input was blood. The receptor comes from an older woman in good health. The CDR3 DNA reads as TGCAGTGCAATCCGGACTAGCGGGGCTTACAATGAGCAGTTCTTC. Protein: CSAIRTSGAYNEQFF.